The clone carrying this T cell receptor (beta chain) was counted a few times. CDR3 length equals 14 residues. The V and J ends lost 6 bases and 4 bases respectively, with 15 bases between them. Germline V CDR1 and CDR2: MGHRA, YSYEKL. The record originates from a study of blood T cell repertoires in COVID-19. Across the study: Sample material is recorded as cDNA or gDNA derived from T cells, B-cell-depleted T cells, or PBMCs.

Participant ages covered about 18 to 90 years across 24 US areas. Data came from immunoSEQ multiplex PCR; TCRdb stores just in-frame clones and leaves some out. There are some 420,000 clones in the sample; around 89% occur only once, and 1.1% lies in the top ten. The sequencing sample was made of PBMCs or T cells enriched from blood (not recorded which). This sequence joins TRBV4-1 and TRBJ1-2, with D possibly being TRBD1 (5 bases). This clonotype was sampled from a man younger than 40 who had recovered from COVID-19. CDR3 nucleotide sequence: TGCGCCAGCAGGCCAACCGGGACTACCTATGGCTACACCTTC. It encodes CASRPTGTTYGYTF.